This is a list of T cell receptor beta chains from one sample in a study of beta chain features in type 1 diabetes. Here immunoSEQ multiplex PCR was the method, and the copy in TCRdb shows in-frame clones only, minus some. The repertoire consists of about 370,000 clones, with over 13% occurring once and the leading ten covering about 0.019%. The sample taken for sequencing was naive CD4+ T cells from blood. The receptors derive from a woman aged 18-29 years in good health. CDR3s include the opening cysteine and the closing phenylalanine or tryptophan. D genes are given only for firm matches. Some rows mark clone size as missing; the rest say once, few, many or name a class of expanded clone.

few	TRBJ2-1	TRBV7-2	TRBD2	CASSTGLAGYNEQFF	TGTGCCAGCAGTACCGGACTAGCGGGATACAATGAGCAGTTCTTC
few	TRBJ1-2	TRBV19	TRBD1	CASIAGGVSEGYTF	TGTGCCAGTATCGCAGGGGGCGTATCGGAGGGCTACACCTTC
-	TRBJ1-2	TRBV2	TRBD1	CASRADRDHGYTF	TGTGCCAGCAGGGCAGACAGGGACCATGGCTACACCTTC
-	TRBJ1-2	TRBV9	TRBD1	CASSVTGTHYGYTF	TGTGCCAGCAGCGTGACAGGGACTCACTATGGCTACACCTTC
-	TRBJ2-1	TRBV6-5	TRBD2	CASRRRLAGMDEQFF	TGTGCCAGCAGACGCCGACTAGCGGGTATGGATGAGCAGTTCTTC
-	TRBJ2-5	TRBV28	-	CASSLSQLGTQYF	TGTGCCAGCAGTTTATCCCAACTAGGGACCCAGTACTTC
few	TRBJ2-7	TRBV9	TRBD1	CASSATGTVLEQYF	TGTGCCAGCAGCGCAACCGGGACAGTCCTCGAGCAGTACTTC
-	TRBJ2-5	TRBV10-3	-	CAISERSGQETQYF	TGTGCCATCAGTGAGAGAAGCGGTCAAGAGACCCAGTACTTC
-	TRBJ2-1	TRBV11-3	-	CASSPTRGEQFF	TGTGCCAGCAGCCCTACGCGGGGCGAGCAGTTCTTC
-	TRBJ2-7	TRBV29-1	TRBD1	CSVSTGTGPYEQYF	TGCAGCGTCTCAACCGGGACAGGGCCCTACGAGCAGTACTTC
few	TRBJ1-1	TRBV27	-	CASSSPLQGTEAFF	TGTGCCAGCAGTTCGCCTCTCCAGGGCACTGAAGCTTTCTTT
-	TRBJ2-7	TRBV4-3	-	CASSQWARRGEQYF	TGCGCCAGCAGCCAATGGGCGCGGCGGGGAGAGCAGTACTTC
-	TRBJ1-1	TRBV4-1	-	CASSQGLDSPPPAFF	TGCGCCAGCAGCCAAGGGTTGGACAGCCCTCCTCCAGCTTTCTTT
-	TRBJ2-1	TRBV28	TRBD2	CASREGLAGDEQFF	TGTGCCAGCAGGGAGGGACTAGCGGGCGATGAGCAGTTCTTC
-	TRBJ2-1	TRBV4-2	-	CASSQVGSEQFF	TGTGCCAGCAGCCAAGTTGGTAGTGAGCAGTTCTTC
few	TRBJ2-5	TRBV6-1	TRBD1	CASSDRGQGGSETQYF	TGTGCCAGCAGTGACCGAGGACAGGGTGGTTCAGAGACCCAGTACTTC
few	TRBJ2-1	TRBV29-1	-	CSVAAAGSLDEQFF	TGCAGCGTGGCGGCCGCGGGTTCCCTCGATGAGCAGTTCTTC
-	TRBJ1-1	TRBV19	-	CASSGRRFEAFF	TGTGCCAGTAGTGGCAGGCGCTTTGAAGCTTTCTTT
few	TRBJ2-1	TRBV27	-	CASSLSRSYNEQFF	TGTGCCAGCAGTTTGAGCCGCTCCTACAATGAGCAGTTCTTC
-	TRBJ2-3	TRBV29-1	TRBD1	CSVRKPGTGGTDTQYF	TGCAGCGTTCGAAAACCGGGGACAGGGGGCACAGATACGCAGTATTTT
-	TRBJ2-7	TRBV18	TRBD2	CASSQREGSYEQYF	TGTGCCAGCTCACAGCGGGAGGGCTCCTACGAGCAGTACTTC
few	TRBJ2-5	TRBV15	TRBD2	CAIRLADQETQYF	TGTGCCATTAGACTAGCGGACCAAGAGACCCAGTACTTC
-	TRBJ2-3	TRBV9	-	CASSGGGSTDTQYF	TGTGCCAGCAGCGGGGGCGGCTCCACAGATACGCAGTATTTT
-	TRBJ1-1	TRBV7-2	-	CASSFPPGHMNTEAFF	TGTGCCAGCAGCTTTCCCCCGGGACATATGAACACTGAAGCTTTCTTT
few	TRBJ2-7	TRBV14	-	CASSSPGISYEQYF	TGTGCCAGCAGCTCCCCAGGGATCTCCTACGAGCAGTACTTC
-	TRBJ1-1	TRBV27	-	CASSLSTVGQGEAFF	TGTGCCAGCAGTTTATCCACAGTGGGACAAGGTGAAGCTTTCTTT
-	TRBJ1-1	TRBV30	-	CAWSARVNTEAFF	TGTGCCTGGAGTGCCAGGGTGAACACTGAAGCTTTCTTT
few	TRBJ1-5	TRBV28	-	CAIQEYSNQPQHF	TGTGCCATCCAGGAATATAGCAATCAGCCCCAGCATTTT
-	TRBJ2-2	TRBV5-1	-	CASSLTPGELFF	TGCGCCAGCAGCTTGACACCCGGGGAGCTGTTTTTT
-	TRBJ1-5	TRBV7-8	-	CASSSRGGGGSIQPQHF	TGTGCCAGCAGCTCCCGGGGGGGAGGAGGGTCAATCCAGCCCCAGCATTTT
-	TRBJ2-1	TRBV18	-	CASSPGRSYNEQFF	TGTGCCAGCTCACCAGGGAGGTCCTACAATGAGCAGTTCTTC
-	TRBJ2-5	TRBV10-3	TRBD1	CATTGTAQETQYF	TGTGCCACCACGGGGACAGCGCAAGAGACCCAGTACTTC
-	TRBJ2-3	TRBV19	-	CASSILASDTQYF	TGTGCCAGTAGTATTCTAGCCTCAGATACGCAGTATTTT
-	TRBJ1-2	TRBV10-3	-	CAISESQGSGYTF	TGTGCCATCAGTGAGTCTCAGGGAAGCGGCTACACCTTC
few	TRBJ2-3	TRBV29-1	TRBD1	CSVEDKGGDPTDTQYF	TGCAGCGTTGAAGATAAAGGGGGCGACCCCACAGATACGCAGTATTTT
-	TRBJ2-7	TRBV5-1	-	CASSLGGAADPYEQYF	TGCGCCAGCAGCTTGGGTGGGGCGGCGGATCCCTACGAGCAGTACTTC
-	TRBJ1-5	TRBV6-6	-	CASSYSGEHSNQPQHF	TGTGCCAGCAGTTACTCAGGGGAACATAGCAATCAGCCCCAGCATTTT
-	TRBJ2-2	TRBV6-5	-	CASRRLETTGELFF	TGTGCCAGCAGGCGTCTAGAAACCACCGGGGAGCTGTTTTTT
-	TRBJ2-5	TRBV29-1	TRBD2	CSAVPGLGVQETQYF	TGCAGCGCCGTCCCGGGACTAGGCGTCCAAGAGACCCAGTACTTC
-	TRBJ1-5	TRBV5-6	-	CASSLQLHQPQHF	TGTGCCAGCAGCTTACAGTTGCATCAGCCCCAGCATTTT
few	TRBJ1-5	TRBV19	-	CASYPSRRGADNQPQHF	TGTGCCAGCTACCCCTCACGCAGGGGTGCCGACAATCAGCCCCAGCATTTT
few	TRBJ2-5	TRBV4-2	TRBD1	CASSLGQGDGETQYF	TGTGCCAGCAGCCTAGGACAGGGCGATGGGGAGACCCAGTACTTC
few	TRBJ2-1	TRBV28	TRBD2	CASPSGITNEQFF	TGTGCCAGCCCTAGCGGGATTACGAATGAGCAGTTCTTC
few	TRBJ1-1	TRBV30	-	CAWRKQGVAGTEAFF	TGTGCCTGGAGGAAACAGGGAGTGGCGGGCACTGAAGCTTTCTTT
-	TRBJ2-7	TRBV7-2	TRBD1	CASSFSTGISYEQYF	TGTGCCAGCAGCTTTTCGACAGGGATTTCCTACGAGCAGTACTTC
few	TRBJ2-7	TRBV5-1	-	CASSLGGTFSYEQYF	TGCGCCAGCAGCTTGGGGGGGACTTTCTCCTACGAGCAGTACTTC
-	TRBJ2-7	TRBV7-2	-	CASSLKGRDKPTYEQYF	TGTGCCAGCAGCTTAAAAGGACGGGACAAACCGACCTACGAGCAGTACTTC
-	TRBJ1-2	TRBV25-1	-	CASSEYQGSYTF	TGTGCCAGCAGTGAATATCAGGGTAGCTACACCTTC
few	TRBJ2-7	TRBV29-1	TRBD1	CSVTGTVRYEQYF	TGCAGCGTGACCGGGACAGTGAGGTACGAGCAGTACTTC
few	TRBJ1-1	TRBV19	-	CASSSQGGIEAFF	TGTGCCAGTAGTTCTCAGGGAGGGATTGAAGCTTTCTTT
few	TRBJ2-5	TRBV2	-	CASTVKETQYF	TGTGCCAGCACTGTTAAAGAGACCCAGTACTTC
few	TRBJ1-1	TRBV28	TRBD1	CASSPTGQGTHTEAFF	TGTGCCAGCAGTCCGACGGGACAGGGGACCCACACTGAAGCTTTCTTT
-	TRBJ2-1	TRBV10-3	-	CATAPLERPSNEQFF	TGTGCCACCGCCCCCCTAGAGCGCCCTTCGAATGAGCAGTTCTTC
-	TRBJ1-1	TRBV19	-	CASSSQGLHTEAFF	TGTGCCAGTAGTTCACAGGGTTTGCACACTGAAGCTTTCTTT
few	TRBJ2-1	TRBV4-1	TRBD2	CASSQYETSIKGEQFF	TGCGCCAGCAGCCAATACGAGACTAGCATAAAGGGCGAGCAGTTCTTC
few	TRBJ2-3	TRBV28	-	CASSYGGDLLDTQYF	TGTGCCAGCAGTTATGGAGGAGACCTCCTTGATACGCAGTATTTT
few	TRBJ2-4	TRBV6-5	-	CASKPGQDNNIQYF	TGTGCCAGCAAGCCGGGACAAGACAACAACATTCAGTACTTC
-	TRBJ2-7	TRBV30	-	CAWSVAGYEQYF	TGTGCCTGGAGTGTGGCTGGCTACGAGCAGTACTTC
few	TRBJ2-1	TRBV7-9	-	CASSQYGSGQDKDEQFF	TGTGCCAGCAGCCAGTATGGGAGCGGGCAGGATAAAGATGAGCAGTTCTTC